The source of this T cell receptor (beta chain) is a study of cytomegalovirus exposure and HLA in healthy donors. In the study overall: The roughly 120 validation repertoires matched the 600 to 700 first-cohort repertoires in platform, a later analysis reported.

This clone has a handful of counts. What it binds is not known. The V gene's germline CDR1 is SGHRS and CDR2 YFSETQ. Trimming pared 3 bases from V and 13 bases from J, leaving 19 bases between. The CDR3 loop spans 13 amino acids. Findings of the study overall: The authors confirmed in vitro that a few CMV-associated chains were specific for CMV antigens.

Using immunoSEQ multiplex PCR, the repertoire was profiled, and TCRdb retains in-frame clones only, with some absent. The data show 150,000 to 200,000 clones, about four fifths seen once. Sample: PBMCs. This chain joins TRBV5-1 and TRBJ1-2; no reliable D call. This clonotype was sampled from a man aged 25 to 45 in good health and CMV-seropositive. For the CDR3, the DNA is TGCGCCAGCAGCTATCAAGGGAGTGATTCCCCCACCTTC. It specifies CASSYQGSDSPTF.